What follows is one T cell receptor beta chain and its context. Its antigen is still unknown. The CDR3 sequence is 14 residues long. V lost 2 bases and J lost 4, with 10 bases in between. The germline V gene has CDR1 SGDLS and CDR2 YYNGEE. This entry comes from a study of breast tumors, draining lymph nodes, adjacent tissues. The lymph nodes were axillary draining lymph nodes from breast cancer patients. Study-wide results and caveats: Compared with lymph nodes, tumors were less diverse; compared with nontumor tissue, more. Most tumor T cells seemingly derive from lymph node, then expand in tumor. That most tumor T cells come from lymph nodes remained unproven.

Using its own MiXCR run on the multiplex PCR reads, TCRdb lists one record per CDR3 protein. The sample includes over 200,000 distinct CDR3 sequences, roughly 30% seen only once; the top ten take approximately 1.4%. The chain employs TRBV9 and TRBJ1-3; D is possibly TRBD1 (5 bases). The sequence was collected from a female donor with breast cancer. Some clones in this sample may be carry-over from other donors' samples. Sequencing input: axillary lymph node tissue. The CDR3 loop is CASSVGTSGNTIYF. CDR3 sequence (DNA): TGTGCCAGCAGCGTCGGGACTAGCGGAAACACCATATATTTT.